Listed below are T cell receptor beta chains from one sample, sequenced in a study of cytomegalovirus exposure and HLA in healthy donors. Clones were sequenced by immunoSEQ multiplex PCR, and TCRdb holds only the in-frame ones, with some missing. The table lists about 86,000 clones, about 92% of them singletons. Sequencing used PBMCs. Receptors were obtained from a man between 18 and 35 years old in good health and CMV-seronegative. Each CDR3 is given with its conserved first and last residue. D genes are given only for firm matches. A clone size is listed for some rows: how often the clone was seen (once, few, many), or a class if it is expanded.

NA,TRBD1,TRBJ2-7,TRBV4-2,TGTGCCAGCAGCCAAGATGGGACAGGGAGGGAGCAGTACTTC,CASSQDGTGREQYF
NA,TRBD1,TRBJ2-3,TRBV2,TGTGCCAGCAGTGAGTGGACAGGATTTGTGGATACGCAGTATTTT,CASSEWTGFVDTQYF
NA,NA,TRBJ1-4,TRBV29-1,TGCAGCGTTGCTGACAGCATAAGGGAAAAACTGTTTTTT,CSVADSIREKLFF
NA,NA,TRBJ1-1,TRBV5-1,TGCGCCAGCAGCGCGTACAGGGATGATACTGAAGCTTTCTTT,CASSAYRDDTEAFF
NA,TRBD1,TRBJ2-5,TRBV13,TGTGCCAGCAGCTTAAGCGGCAGGGGGAATCAAGAGACCCAGTACTTC,CASSLSGRGNQETQYF
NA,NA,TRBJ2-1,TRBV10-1,TGCGCCAGCAGTGGGTCGAGGAACAATGAGCAGTTCTTC,CASSGSRNNEQFF
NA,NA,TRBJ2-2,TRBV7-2,TGTGCCAGCAACAGGGTGTCCTCCGGGGAGCTGTTTTTT,CASNRVSSGELFF
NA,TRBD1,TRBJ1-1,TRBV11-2,TGTGCCAGCATCCTCACGACAGGGTATGCTGAAGCTTTCTTT,CASILTTGYAEAFF
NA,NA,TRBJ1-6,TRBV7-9,TGTGCCAGCAGTTTAGCGTTCGGGAATTCACCCCTCCACTTT,CASSLAFGNSPLHF
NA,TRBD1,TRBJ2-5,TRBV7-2,TGTGCCAGCAGCTTAGCCAGCCACAGGGGGCGTGGGGAGACCCAGTACTTC,CASSLASHRGRGETQYF
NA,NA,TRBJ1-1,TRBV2,TGTGCCAGCAGTGAATATATGGCAAATACTGAAGCTTTCTTT,CASSEYMANTEAFF
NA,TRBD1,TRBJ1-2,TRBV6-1,TGTGCCAGCAGTGAACTTGACAGGGGCCGCGGCTACACCTTC,CASSELDRGRGYTF
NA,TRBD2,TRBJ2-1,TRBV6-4,TGTGCCAGCAGTATCTCTAGCGGGAGAGGCTACAATGAGCAGTTCTTC,CASSISSGRGYNEQFF
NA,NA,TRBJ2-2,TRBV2,TGTGCCAGCAGTGGAGAAGCGAAGGCTGACGGGGAGCTGTTTTTT,CASSGEAKADGELFF
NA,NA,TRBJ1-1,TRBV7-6,TGTGCCAGCAGCCAGATCCTAAGGCAGGCGGGGGCCACTGAAGCTTTCTTT,CASSQILRQAGATEAFF
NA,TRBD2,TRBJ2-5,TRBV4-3,TGCGCCAGCAGCCGCGATTGGGCCGGGACTAGCGGGAGGGCCAGGGTGGCAGAGACCCAGTACTTC,CASSRDWAGTSGRARVAETQYF
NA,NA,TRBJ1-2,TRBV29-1,TGCAGCGTCGGGGACACCAACTATGGCTACACCTTC,CSVGDTNYGYTF
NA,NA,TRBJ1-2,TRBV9,TGTGCCAGCAGCGTAAGCCTAGCGGAGTCCTATGGCTACACCTTC,CASSVSLAESYGYTF
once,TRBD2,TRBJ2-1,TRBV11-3,TGTGCCAGCAGCTTACAGGGTGCGGGAGATTTTCTTGAGCAGTTCTTC,CASSLQGAGDFLEQFF
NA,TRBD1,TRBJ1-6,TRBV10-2,TGCGCCAGCAGTGAGCGGGACAGGGTTAATTCACCCCTCCACTTT,CASSERDRVNSPLHF